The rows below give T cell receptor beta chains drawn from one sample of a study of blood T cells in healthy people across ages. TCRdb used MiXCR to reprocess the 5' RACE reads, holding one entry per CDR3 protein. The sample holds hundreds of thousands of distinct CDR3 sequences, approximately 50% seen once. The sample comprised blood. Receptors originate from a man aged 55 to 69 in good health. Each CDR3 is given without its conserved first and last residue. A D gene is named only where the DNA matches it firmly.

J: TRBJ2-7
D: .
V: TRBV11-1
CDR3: ASSLAKLGAEQY

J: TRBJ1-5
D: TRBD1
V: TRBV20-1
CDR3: SASRPGQGNQPQH

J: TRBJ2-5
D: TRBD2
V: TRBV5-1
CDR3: ASSRRTSGGGFGETQY

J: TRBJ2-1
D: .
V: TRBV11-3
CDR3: ASSLGAVSYNEQF

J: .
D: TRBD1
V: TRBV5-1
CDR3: ASSAGTGAHEQY

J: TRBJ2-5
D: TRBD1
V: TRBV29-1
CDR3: SGDRAETQY

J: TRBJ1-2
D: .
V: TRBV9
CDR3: ASSVFATHYGYT

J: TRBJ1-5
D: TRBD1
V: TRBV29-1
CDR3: SVGTGDRNQPQH

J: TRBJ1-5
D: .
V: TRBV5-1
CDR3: ASSLGSGEGQPQH

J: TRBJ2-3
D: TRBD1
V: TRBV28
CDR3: ASSTSGQVADTQY

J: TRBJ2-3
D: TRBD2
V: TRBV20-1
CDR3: SAKPGLGNTQY

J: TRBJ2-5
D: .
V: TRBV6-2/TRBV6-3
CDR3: AIGGPRETQY

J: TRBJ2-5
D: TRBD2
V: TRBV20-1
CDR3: SARSAGGLETQY

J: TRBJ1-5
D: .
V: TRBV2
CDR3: ASSRQYSNQPQH

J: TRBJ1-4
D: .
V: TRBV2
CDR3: ASSEMGQTIGLF

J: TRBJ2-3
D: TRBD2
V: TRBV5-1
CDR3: ASSPGPSGGPAQY

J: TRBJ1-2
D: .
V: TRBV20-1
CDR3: SARDPKLGGYT

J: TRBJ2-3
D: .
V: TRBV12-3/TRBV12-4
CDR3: ASEVGRGGRHTQY

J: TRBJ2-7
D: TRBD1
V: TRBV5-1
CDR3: ASSTDRGAYEQY

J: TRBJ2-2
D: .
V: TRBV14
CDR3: ASSQDSPGELF

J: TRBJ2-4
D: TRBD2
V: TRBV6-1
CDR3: ASSQSSGGAHIQY

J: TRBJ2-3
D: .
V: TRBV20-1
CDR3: SAPGLRGTDTQY

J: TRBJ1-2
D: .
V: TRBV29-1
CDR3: SVDGQGRSYGYT

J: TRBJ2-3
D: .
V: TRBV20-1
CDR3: SARDWSEGTDTQY

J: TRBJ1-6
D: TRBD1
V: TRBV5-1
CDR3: ASSSPTGTENSPLH

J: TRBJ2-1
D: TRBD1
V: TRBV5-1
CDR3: ASRKGTGDYNEQF

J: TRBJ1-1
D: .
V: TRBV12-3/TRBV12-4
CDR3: ASSFQQGGGTEAF

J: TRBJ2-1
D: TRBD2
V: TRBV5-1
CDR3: ASSPDGRSNSEQF

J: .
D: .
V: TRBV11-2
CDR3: ASSSYSVPYEQY

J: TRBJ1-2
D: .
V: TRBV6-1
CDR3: ASRPVGRTPSGGYGYT

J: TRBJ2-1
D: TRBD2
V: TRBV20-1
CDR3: SAGTSGTPNEQF

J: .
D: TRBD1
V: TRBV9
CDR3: ASSLGDSVNEQY

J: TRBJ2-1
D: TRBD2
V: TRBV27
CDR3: ASSRKRGGSNEQF

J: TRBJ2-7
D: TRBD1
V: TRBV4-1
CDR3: ANSQAGDSPYEQY

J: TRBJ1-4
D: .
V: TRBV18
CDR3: ASSRRGNEKLF

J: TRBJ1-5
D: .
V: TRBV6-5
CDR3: ASSYRGGQGNQPRH

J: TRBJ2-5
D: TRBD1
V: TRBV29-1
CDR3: SVPRQGLTQY

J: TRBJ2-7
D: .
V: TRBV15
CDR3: ATSGKITRGYEQY

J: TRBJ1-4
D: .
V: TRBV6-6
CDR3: ASSKRDSAQKLF

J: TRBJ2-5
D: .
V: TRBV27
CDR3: ASSLEGPTETQY

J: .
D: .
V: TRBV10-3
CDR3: AISESASRKETQY

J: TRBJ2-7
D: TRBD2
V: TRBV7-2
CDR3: ASSLVALAGAISVYEQY

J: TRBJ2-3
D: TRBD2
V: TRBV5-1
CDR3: ASSSSGGKDTQY

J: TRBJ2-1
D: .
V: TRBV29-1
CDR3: SGRDGDEF

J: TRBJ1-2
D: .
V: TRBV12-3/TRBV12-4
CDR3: ASSRGVQGYT

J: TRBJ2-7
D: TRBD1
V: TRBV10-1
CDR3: ASSVSGTGVHEQY

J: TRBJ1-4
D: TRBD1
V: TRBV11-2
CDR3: ASSGRTGSNEKLF

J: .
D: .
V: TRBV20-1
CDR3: SAGRGLDYEQY

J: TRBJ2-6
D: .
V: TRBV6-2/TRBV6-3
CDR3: ASSYGQTSGANVLT

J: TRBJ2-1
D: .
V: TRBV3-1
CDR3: ASSSGGPSYNEQF

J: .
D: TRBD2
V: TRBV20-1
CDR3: SARDPAGGYNEQY

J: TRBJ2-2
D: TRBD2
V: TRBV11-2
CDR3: ASSLLTSGNTGELF

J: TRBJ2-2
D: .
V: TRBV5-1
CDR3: ASSLASGVGTGELF

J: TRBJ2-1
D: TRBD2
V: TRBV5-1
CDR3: ASRFRGLAGEKQF

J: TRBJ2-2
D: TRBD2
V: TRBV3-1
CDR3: ASSQEWTSTGELF

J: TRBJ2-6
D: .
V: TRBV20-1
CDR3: SAHRPSGANVLT